The rows below give T cell receptor beta chains drawn from one sample of a study of blood T cell repertoires in COVID-19. Data came from immunoSEQ multiplex PCR; TCRdb stores just in-frame clones and leaves some out. The sample has 52,000 or so clones, roughly 90% seen once. The sample consisted of peripheral blood. These receptors came from a man aged 55 to 70 with active COVID-19. The CDR3 runs from the conserved cysteine through the conserved F or W. D genes are given only for firm matches. Size values are once, few and many counts, or a class for expanded clones, and some rows have none.

v_gene: TRBV5-1
abundance: NA
j_gene: TRBJ2-7
d_gene: NA
CDR3aa: CASSLTEYEQYF
CDR3nt: TGCGCCAGCAGTTTGACAGAATACGAGCAGTACTTC

v_gene: TRBV3-1/TRBV3-2
abundance: NA
j_gene: TRBJ2-1
d_gene: NA
CDR3aa: CASSQDIGLGDEQFF
CDR3nt: TGTGCCAGCAGCCAAGATATTGGGTTAGGGGATGAGCAGTTCTTC

v_gene: TRBV27
abundance: NA
j_gene: TRBJ2-3
d_gene: TRBD2
CDR3aa: CASRAGGGDTQYF
CDR3nt: TGTGCCAGCAGGGCGGGAGGGGGAGATACGCAGTATTTT

v_gene: TRBV27
abundance: NA
j_gene: TRBJ2-1
d_gene: NA
CDR3aa: CASSLSASSYNEQFF
CDR3nt: TGTGCCAGCAGTTTATCTGCTAGCAGCTACAATGAGCAGTTCTTC

v_gene: TRBV2
abundance: few
j_gene: TRBJ1-6
d_gene: TRBD1
CDR3aa: CASSPRQGRSPLHF
CDR3nt: TGTGCCAGCAGTCCGCGACAGGGCCGGTCACCCCTCCACTTT

v_gene: TRBV24-1
abundance: NA
j_gene: TRBJ2-7
d_gene: NA
CDR3aa: CATSGLEQYF
CDR3nt: TGTGCCACCAGTGGTCTTGAGCAGTACTTC

v_gene: TRBV7-3
abundance: NA
j_gene: TRBJ2-5
d_gene: NA
CDR3aa: CASSYGRVGEDAQYF
CDR3nt: TGTGCCAGCAGCTATGGACGTGTGGGAGAGGATGCCCAGTACTTC

v_gene: TRBV5-1
abundance: NA
j_gene: TRBJ2-3
d_gene: TRBD2
CDR3aa: CASSLGWSGSSQGTQYF
CDR3nt: TGCGCCAGCAGCCTTGGGTGGAGCGGGAGCTCACAGGGTACGCAGTATTTT

v_gene: TRBV30
abundance: NA
j_gene: TRBJ1-1
d_gene: TRBD1
CDR3aa: CAWIRTGRGTEAFF
CDR3nt: TGTGCCTGGATCCGGACAGGGCGGGGGACTGAAGCTTTCTTT

v_gene: TRBV10-1
abundance: NA
j_gene: TRBJ2-5
d_gene: TRBD2
CDR3aa: CATSSGTQETQYF
CDR3nt: TGCGCCACCTCTAGCGGCACTCAAGAGACCCAGTACTTC

v_gene: TRBV11-2
abundance: NA
j_gene: TRBJ1-4
d_gene: NA
CDR3aa: CASSLWGGREKLFF
CDR3nt: TGTGCCAGCAGCTTATGGGGGGGGCGAGAAAAACTGTTTTTT

v_gene: TRBV6-5
abundance: NA
j_gene: TRBJ1-5
d_gene: NA
CDR3aa: CASSTAIDQPQHF
CDR3nt: TGTGCCAGCAGTACAGCCATCGATCAGCCCCAGCATTTT

v_gene: TRBV9
abundance: NA
j_gene: TRBJ1-4
d_gene: NA
CDR3aa: CASSARNGDEKLFF
CDR3nt: TGTGCCAGCAGCGCGCGGAACGGTGATGAAAAACTGTTTTTT

v_gene: TRBV28
abundance: few
j_gene: TRBJ2-5
d_gene: TRBD1
CDR3aa: CASSPSDRLTYEETQYF
CDR3nt: TGTGCCAGCAGTCCGTCGGACAGGCTTACCTACGAAGAGACCCAGTACTTC

v_gene: TRBV7-6
abundance: once
j_gene: TRBJ2-7
d_gene: TRBD2
CDR3aa: CASSAGGSSYEQYF
CDR3nt: TGTGCCAGCAGCGCGGGGGGTTCTTCCTACGAGCAGTACTTC

v_gene: TRBV9
abundance: NA
j_gene: TRBJ2-3
d_gene: NA
CDR3aa: CASSVGQNPTDTQYF
CDR3nt: TGTGCCAGCAGCGTAGGTCAGAATCCCACAGATACGCAGTATTTT

v_gene: TRBV9
abundance: NA
j_gene: TRBJ1-2
d_gene: TRBD1
CDR3aa: CASNQGADGYTF
CDR3nt: TGTGCCAGCAACCAGGGGGCGGATGGCTACACCTTC